The clone carrying this T cell receptor beta chain was counted a few times. The sequenced template was cDNA made from the entire isolated RNA. Assay used: immunoSEQ multiplex PCR; TCRdb lists only in-frame clones, some missing. This table holds 240,000 or so clones, about 63% found once. This record belongs to a study of beta chain features in type 1 diabetes. The receptor comes from a man aged 25 to 40 in good health. The source material was naive CD4+ T cells from blood.

This CDR3 is CAISETRELQYF. As DNA, the CDR3 is TGTGCCATCAGTGAGACCAGGGAGTTGCAGTACTTC. The chain joins TRBV10-3 to TRBJ2-7; D is perhaps TRBD1 or TRBD2 (5 bases each). Germline CDR1 ENHRY, CDR2 SYGVKD. CDR3 size: 12 residues. Trimming took off 2 bases at V and 9 bases at J, with 11 bases between the two ends.